The 13 T cell receptor beta chains given below trace back to one sample, sequenced in a study of CXCR3-negative and CXCR3-positive naive CD8 T cells. UMI-labeled TRB cDNA libraries were prepared by 5' RACE. TCRdb derives one entry per CDR3 protein from the 5' RACE reads, leaving out DNA. The sample has 46,000 or so distinct CDR3 sequences. Input material: naive CXCR3- CD8+ T cells from blood. Subset noted: CD45RO-CCR7+CD27+CD95- naive CD8+ T cells lacking CXCR3 (TNR3-). These receptors were obtained from a human donor in good health. Some clones in this sample may be carry-over from other donors' samples.

The chain combines TRBV12-3 or TRBV12-4 with TRBJ2-7; TCRdb names TRBD1, which stays unverified in the absence of DNA. The CDR3 has 15 residues. The CDR3 is CASSPRTGNSYEQYF.

The chain carries TRBV4-3 and TRBJ1-2; as DNA is missing, the TRBD1 call by TCRdb cannot be tested. CDR1 and CDR2 (germline): LGHNA, YSLEER. The CDR3 is 18 residues long. The CDR3 here is CASSQVRRGYRGDYGYTF.

V is TRBV20-1 and J is TRBJ1-5; absent DNA, TCRdb's TRBD1 call cannot be checked. Germline loops: CDR1 DFQATT, CDR2 SNEGSKA (reference sequence). The CDR3 sequence is 12 residues long. CDR3 region: CSATRGNQPQHF.

J is TRBJ2-7 and V is TRBV4-1. The germline V gene encodes CDR1 MGHRA and CDR2 YSYEKL. The CDR3 has 13 residues. The CDR3 loop reads CASSRTGPYEQYF.

The V gene is TRBV6-2 or TRBV6-3, the J gene TRBJ1-5; TCRdb proposes TRBD1, but this gene call is untestable without DNA. CDR1 and CDR2 from the germline V gene are MNHEY and SVGEGT. This CDR3 comprises 18 residues. CDR3 residues: CASSYSTHEGQAAQPQHF.

The chain links TRBV29-1 to TRBJ2-7. The CDR3 spans 13 residues. Germline values: CDR1 SQVTM, CDR2 ANQGSEA. CDR3 sequence reads: CSAIRSGTYEQYF.

This chain uses TRBV7-6 with TRBJ2-1. The CDR3 runs to 12 residues. Germline V gene sequence: CDR1 SGHVS, CDR2 FNYEAQ. The CDR3 sequence is CASSLSDNEQFF.

V gene TRBV9 combines with J gene TRBJ2-7; the D call of TRBD1 rests on TCRdb alone, since no DNA is present to check it. In germline, CDR1 is SGDLS, CDR2 YYNGEE. The CDR3 runs 13 residues. The CDR3 loop reads CASSAGPTYEQYF.

The chain recombines TRBV10-3 with TRBJ2-1; absent DNA, TCRdb's TRBD2 call cannot be checked. Germline CDR1 reads ENHRY; CDR2 reads SYGVKD. The CDR3 sequence is 15 residues long. The CDR3: CAISAGVGGYNEQFF.

CDR3 residues: CASSLFPGGRTSTDTQYF. This chain uses TRBV7-3 with TRBJ2-3; the D call of TRBD1 rests on TCRdb alone, since no DNA is present to check it. Per the germline V gene, CDR1 is SGHTA and CDR2 is FQGTGA. The CDR3 covers 18 residues. Variable domain in full (rest from reference TRBV7-3 and TRBJ2-3): GAGVSQTPSNKVTEKGKYVELRCDPISGHTALYWYRQSLGQGPEFLIYFQGTGAADDSGLPNDRFFAVRPEGSVSTLKIQRTERGDSAVYLCASSLFPGGRTSTDTQYFGPGTRLTVL.

The chain carries TRBV5-1 and TRBJ2-1; the D call of TRBD1 rests on TCRdb alone, since no DNA is present to check it. The CDR3 consists of 14 residues. CDR1 and CDR2 from the germline V gene are SGHRS and YFSETQ. CDR3: CASSLGQENNEQFF.

The chain recombines TRBV27 with TRBJ2-7; the TCRdb call, TRBD1, lacks DNA for checking. The CDR3 has 16 amino acids. Per the germline V gene, CDR1 is MNHEY and CDR2 is SMNVEV (reference sequence). The CDR3 here is CASSTSARTSLYEQYF.

This chain joins TRBV12-3 or TRBV12-4 and TRBJ2-3; the D call of TRBD1 rests on TCRdb alone, since no DNA is present to check it. The CDR3 spans 16 residues. The CDR3: CASSLAPHGKADTQYF.